A single TCR beta chain is shown here with its context. The antigen it recognizes is unknown. Base qualities are missing; no much larger clone stands one base away. The data stem from a study of OX40 agonist ivuxolimab in advanced cancers. Regarding the study in general: The costimulatory receptor OX40 (CD134) was targeted by ivuxolimab, a fully human IgG2 agonistic monoclonal antibody. Intravenous ivuxolimab was administered to patients every 2 weeks at six dose levels: 0.01, 0.1, 0.3, 1.5, 3 and 10 mg/kg. Of the roughly 52 dose-escalation patients, hepatocellular carcinoma was present in approximately 20, melanoma in some 15, renal cell carcinoma in 9 and head and neck cancer in 9. In the dose-escalation cohort, 82.7% of patients were male, and the mean age was about 55 years, with a range of about 23 to 85. Prior anti-PD-1, anti-PD-L1 or anti-CTLA-4 therapy was permitted, and checkpoint inhibitors had been received by roughly two fifths of dose-escalation patients. Partial responses were achieved by three dose-escalation patients, of whom one had hepatocellular carcinoma and two had cutaneous melanoma. The point of sequencing TCRbeta in the periphery was to test whether ivuxolimab changed TCR sequence diversity and drove clonal T-cell expansion. The paper covers the monotherapy dose-escalation part of the phase I ivuxolimab trial, which included N = 52 patients. Findings and caveats that apply to the study as a whole: Low levels of normalized T-cell clonal expansion were also shown by some nonresponding patients. In the 0.1-3.0 mg/kg groups, partial responders had among the lowest normalized peripheral clonal expansion, particularly in CD8+ T cells. Clonal expansion of both CD4+ and CD8+ blood T cells was observed from baseline to week 6 at doses 0.1 to 3.0 mg/kg. The antigen specificity of the clonally expanded peripheral T cells was not determined. After ivuxolimab, more expanded clones were found on average in CD8+ T cells than in CD4+ T cells.

The trim is 5 bases for V and 1 base for J, with a gap of 14 bases between the germline ends. Reading from cysteine to phenylalanine, the CDR3 counts 15 amino acids. The retained sequence is limited to the CDR3, 45 bases, with the frame set at the first base. The germline V gene supplies CDR1 SGHTA and CDR2 FQGNSA. For sequencing of the TCRbeta CDR3 region, genomic DNA was extracted from the sorted cells. TCRbeta CDR3 regions were sequenced using the immunoSEQ Assay. TCRdb's version of the immuneACCESS table is confined to in-frame rearrangements and falls short of the full clone set. An unresolved V gene accounts for under half of the shortfall where checked; the remainder is of unknown origin. The sample has fewer than 85,000 clones on record, 83% of them singletons. The ten biggest clones cover 0.76% of the sample. Patients with autoimmune disease history or receiving systemic immunosuppression were excluded from the trial. Peripheral blood for TCR sequencing was collected from all dose cohorts at baseline, on cycle 4 day 1, and on cycle 7 day 1. Samples came from an open-label, multicenter, first-in-human phase I dose-escalation trial of ivuxolimab. The trial enrolled adults with locally advanced or metastatic head and neck squamous cell, hepatocellular, melanoma or renal cell carcinoma. Before TCR sequencing, CD4+ T cells and CD8+ T cells were sorted from peripheral blood as separate populations.

The TCR sequence derives from an adult with an advanced solid tumor such as melanoma, head and neck, liver or kidney cancer. This sample comprised CD4+ or CD8+ T cells sorted from blood, obtained in a trial of the OX40 agonist ivuxolimab. The chain links TRBV7-2 with TRBJ1-1, and possibly TRBD1, on 6 matching bases. CDR3 reads: CASSPRTVTNTEAFF. The bases read TGTGCCAGCAGCCCTCGGACAGTGACGAACACTGAAGCTTTCTTT.